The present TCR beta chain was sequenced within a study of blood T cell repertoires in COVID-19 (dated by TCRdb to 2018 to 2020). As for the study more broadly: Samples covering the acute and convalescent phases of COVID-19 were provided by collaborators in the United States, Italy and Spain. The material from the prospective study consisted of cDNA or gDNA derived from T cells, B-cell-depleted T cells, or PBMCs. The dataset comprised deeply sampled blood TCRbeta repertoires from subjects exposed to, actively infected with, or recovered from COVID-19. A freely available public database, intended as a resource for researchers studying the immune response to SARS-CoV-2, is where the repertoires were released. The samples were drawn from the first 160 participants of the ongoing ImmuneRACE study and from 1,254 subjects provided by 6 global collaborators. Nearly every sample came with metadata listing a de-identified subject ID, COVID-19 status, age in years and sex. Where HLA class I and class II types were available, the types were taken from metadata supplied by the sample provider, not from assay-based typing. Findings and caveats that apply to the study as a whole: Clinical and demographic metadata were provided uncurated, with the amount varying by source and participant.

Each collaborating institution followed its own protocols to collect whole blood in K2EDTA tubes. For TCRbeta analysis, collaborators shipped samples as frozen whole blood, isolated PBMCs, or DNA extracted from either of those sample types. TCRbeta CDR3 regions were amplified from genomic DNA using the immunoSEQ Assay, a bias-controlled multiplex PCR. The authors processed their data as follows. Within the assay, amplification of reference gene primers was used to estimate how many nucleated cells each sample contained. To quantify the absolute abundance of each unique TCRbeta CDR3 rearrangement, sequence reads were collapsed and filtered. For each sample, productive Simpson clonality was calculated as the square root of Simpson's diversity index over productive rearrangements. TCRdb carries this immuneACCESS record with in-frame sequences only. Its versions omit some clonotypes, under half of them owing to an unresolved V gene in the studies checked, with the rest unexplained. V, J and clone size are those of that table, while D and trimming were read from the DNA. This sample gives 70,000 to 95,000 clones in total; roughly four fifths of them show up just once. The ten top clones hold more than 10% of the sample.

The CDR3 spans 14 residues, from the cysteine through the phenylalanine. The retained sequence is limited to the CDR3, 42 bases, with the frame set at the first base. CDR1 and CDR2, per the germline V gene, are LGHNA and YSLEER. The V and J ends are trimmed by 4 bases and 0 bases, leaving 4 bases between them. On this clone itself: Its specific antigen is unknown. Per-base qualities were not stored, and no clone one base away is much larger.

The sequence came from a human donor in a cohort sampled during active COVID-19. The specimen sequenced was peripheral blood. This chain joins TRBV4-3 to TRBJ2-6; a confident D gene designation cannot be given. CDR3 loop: CASSLSSGANVLTF. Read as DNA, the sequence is TGCGCCAGCAGCCTCTCCTCTGGGGCCAACGTCCTGACTTTC.